Following are 30 T cell receptor beta chains from one sample sequenced in a study of CD8+ T cells in alopecia areata. RNA extraction was followed by reverse transcription into cDNA, which acted as the sequencing template. Measured with immunoSEQ multiplex PCR; TCRdb has only the in-frame clones, and not every one. Among 65,000 to 90,000 clones listed, roughly 51% were seen once. Material for sequencing was NKG2D-high CD8+ T cells sorted from blood. These receptors originate from a human donor with alopecia areata.

CDR3 protein: CSAIQDNEQFF. The CDR3 DNA is TGCAGTGCTATACAGGACAATGAGCAGTTCTTC. The V call is TRBV20-1, the J call TRBJ2-1; possible D gene TRBD1, 5 bases. The CDR3 runs 11 residues. Per germline, CDR1 DFQATT and CDR2 SNEGSKA (reference sequence). V was cut by 4 bases and J by 5 bases, with 6 bases left in between.

This clone has more than one count but fewer than ten. The V gene is TRBV19, the J gene TRBJ1-1; D not certain. The germline CDR1 and CDR2 sequences are LNHDA and SQIVND (reference sequence). The CDR3 spans 11 residues. V was shortened by 7 bases and J by 6 bases, with 9 bases between the two germline ends. The CDR3 coding sequence is TGTGCCAGTACGAAAGGGCCTGAAGCTTTCTTT. Residues: CASTKGPEAFF.

The chain carries TRBV9 and TRBJ2-3; D might be TRBD2 (5 bases). The V gene's germline CDR1 is SGDLS and CDR2 YYNGEE. The CDR3 is made up of 14 amino acids. Trimming stripped 0 bases from V and 5 bases from J, with 10 bases between. The CDR3 DNA reads TGTGCCAGCAGCGTAGACGGGATGAGAGATACGCAGTATTTT. The encoded protein is CASSVDGMRDTQYF.

With regard to this clone: One junction end disagrees with the germline gene, perhaps due to a read error. The chain employs TRBV13 and TRBJ2-1, with 8 bases aligning to TRBD1. This CDR3 spans 15 amino acids. Germline V gene lookup returns CDR1 PRHDT and CDR2 FYEKMQ (reference sequence). CDR3 in DNA: TGCGCCAGCAGTCTGGACAGGGAAGTTTACAATGAGCAGTTCTTC. Translated: CASSLDREVYNEQFF.

The V call is TRBV6-5, the J call TRBJ1-1; no clear D gene. The V end lost 3 bases, the J end lost 1 base, and 6 bases lay between the germline ends. CDR1 is MNHEY, CDR2 SVGAGI, per germline. This CDR3 comprises 13 residues. The CDR3 DNA reads as TGTGCCAGCAGTTATGCAACGAACACTGAAGCTTTCTTT. It translates to CASSYATNTEAFF.

J is TRBJ2-7 and V is TRBV29-1; D possibly corresponds to TRBD1 (5 bases). The V gene's germline CDR1 is SQVTM and CDR2 ANQGSEA. This CDR3 region has 14 residues. V lost 5 bases to trimming and J lost 6 bases, with 20 bases between them. In nucleotides, the CDR3 is TGCAGCGTTAATGGGGCGGATAGTACAACCGAGCAGTACTTC. It yields the protein CSVNGADSTTEQYF.

The chain combines TRBV4-3 with TRBJ2-7; D ambiguous. Germline V gene lookup returns CDR1 LGHNA and CDR2 YSLEER. V was pared by 0 bases and J by 1 base, with 10 bases between. The CDR3 spans 15 residues. The CDR3 region is CASSQDRALSYEQYF. CDR3 DNA sequence: TGCGCCAGCAGCCAAGATCGGGCATTATCCTACGAGCAGTACTTC.

The gene calls are TRBV4-1 and TRBJ2-7, with D perhaps TRBD1 (6 bases). Germline V gene lookup returns CDR1 MGHRA and CDR2 YSYEKL. There are 14 residues in the CDR3. V was clipped by 5 bases and J by 1 base, with 12 bases between them. The CDR3 loop reads CASSRQESSYEQYF. The CDR3, as DNA: TGCGCCAGCAGCAGACAGGAGAGTTCCTACGAGCAGTACTTC.

The chain is built from TRBV29-1 and TRBJ2-1, with 7 nucleotides matching TRBD2. The trim removed 3 bases at V and 3 bases at J, leaving 14 bases unmatched. From germline, CDR1 is SQVTM and CDR2 ANQGSEA. This CDR3 region has 17 residues. CDR3 region: CSVEYRGSGAYYNEQFF. CDR3 in DNA: TGCAGCGTTGAGTATAGAGGGAGCGGGGCCTACTACAATGAGCAGTTCTTC.

CDR3 region: CATSGPGTANTEAFF. The CDR3, as DNA: TGTGCCACCAGCGGTCCCGGGACAGCGAACACTGAAGCTTTCTTT. The chain combines TRBV15 with TRBJ1-1; 7 nucleotides agree with TRBD1. The CDR3 has 15 residues. Per the germline V gene, CDR1 is LNHNV and CDR2 is YYDKDF (reference sequence). V lost 5 bases, J lost 1 base, and 7 bases stayed unmatched.

V usage is TRBV2 and J usage is TRBJ2-3, with 7 bases identical to TRBD1. Germline-derived CDR1 and CDR2 are SNHLY and FYNNEI. V shed 3 bases, J shed 1 base, and the junction held 10 bases outside the gene matches. This CDR3 spans 17 amino acids. CDR3 nucleotides: TGTGCCAGCAGTGATTTTGTGGCGACAGGGCGCACAGATACGCAGTATTTT. It yields the protein CASSDFVATGRTDTQYF.

There are many counts of this clone. CDR3 protein: CASSSPRRGLGDEQYF. CDR3 DNA: TGTGCCAGCAGCTCACCGAGGAGGGGCCTTGGGGACGAGCAGTACTTC. The rearrangement links TRBV7-9 to TRBJ2-7; a weak D match, TRBD2 (6 bases). V gave up 4 bases and J gave up 5 bases, with 21 bases separating them. The CDR3 has 16 amino acids. The V gene's germline CDR1 is SEHNR and CDR2 FQNEAQ (reference sequence).

In its sample, this clone was seen once. The chain combines TRBV4-1 with TRBJ1-2; D perhaps matches TRBD1 (6 bases). The germline V gene encodes CDR1 MGHRA and CDR2 YSYEKL. Trimming pared 1 base from V and 2 bases from J, leaving 11 bases between. The CDR3 spans 15 residues. DNA for the CDR3: TGCGCCAGCAGCCAAGTGAGGGGGACGAACTATGGCTACACCTTC. Encoded protein: CASSQVRGTNYGYTF.

The CDR3 nucleotides read TGCAGCGCTGCAGCGGGAGATCTAGTCGGAGAGACCCAGTACTTC. Translating gives CSAAAGDLVGETQYF. The V and J genes are TRBV29-1 and TRBJ2-5, with 8 bases fitting TRBD2. The CDR3 sequence is 15 residues long. The trim removed 7 bases at V and 4 bases at J, leaving 14 bases unmatched. The germline V gene encodes CDR1 SQVTM and CDR2 ANQGSEA.

The chain links TRBV2 to TRBJ2-7, with 9 positions matching TRBD1. This CDR3 is built from 14 residues. The germline gives CDR1 SNHLY, CDR2 FYNNEI. The junction had 5 bases not matched to a gene; V was cut back by 6 bases and J by 2 bases. CDR3 DNA: TGTGCCAGCAGGGACAGGGGTGCTCCCTACGAGCAGTACTTC. It yields the protein CASRDRGAPYEQYF.

This sequence joins TRBV2 and TRBJ1-1, with 8 bases fitting TRBD1. Germline CDR1 is SNHLY and CDR2 is FYNNEI. With V trimmed by 6 bases and J by 0 bases, 12 bases remained unmatched. The CDR3 is made up of 17 amino acids. DNA of the CDR3: TGTGCCAGCAGACACGGACAGGGTACGGTAGTGAACACTGAAGCTTTCTTT. It encodes CASRHGQGTVVNTEAFF.

This clone was observed a handful of times. The CDR3 region is CARRDHTTDTQYF. The CDR3 DNA sequence: TGTGCCAGGAGGGACCACACGACAGATACGCAGTATTTT. This chain joins TRBV5-4 and TRBJ2-3; D may match TRBD1 or TRBD2 (5 bases each). V was cut by 8 bases and J by 3 bases, with 13 bases left in between. Germline CDR1 and CDR2: SGHNT and YYREEE (reference sequence). The length of the CDR3 is 13 residues.

The V and J genes are TRBV4-1 and TRBJ2-7; TRBD2 matches 9 bases. CDR1 and CDR2 from the germline V gene are MGHRA and YSYEKL. V lost 0 bases, J lost 6 bases, and 6 bases stayed unmatched. The CDR3 sequence is 15 residues long. The CDR3 DNA reads as TGCGCCAGCAGCCAAGAGACGCGGGAGGGCCGCGAGCAGTACTTC. Residues: CASSQETREGREQYF.

This clone was counted between two and nine times. The chain couples TRBV23-1 to TRBJ2-6; D unresolved. TRBV23-1 is reported as an ORF; its role is uncertain. V was clipped by 3 bases and J by 0 bases, with 3 bases between them. This CDR3 has 14 amino acids. Written as DNA, the CDR3 is TGCGCCAGCAGTCAGGGCTCTGGGGCCAACGTCCTGACTTTC. This translates into CASSQGSGANVLTF.

This clone was seen a few times. The chain recombines TRBV28 with TRBJ2-5; D unclear. V gave up 8 bases and J gave up 5 bases, with 12 bases separating them. The germline CDR1 and CDR2 sequences are MDHEN and SYDVKM. This CDR3 is built from 12 residues. The DNA for the CDR3 is TGTGCCAGCGCCGGCCGGGTCGAGACCCAGTACTTC. Encoded protein: CASAGRVETQYF.

The rearrangement uses TRBV29-1 and TRBJ2-6, with D uncertain. Deletions cut 3 bases from V and 0 bases from J, with 12 bases between. Germline lookup yields CDR1 SQVTM and CDR2 ANQGSEA. CDR3 length equals 16 residues. CDR3: CSVDDTISSGANVLTF. The CDR3, as DNA: TGCAGCGTTGACGACACTATCAGCTCTGGGGCCAACGTCCTGACTTTC.

The chain employs TRBV19 and TRBJ2-3; D might be TRBD1 (7 bases). CDR3 size: 17 residues. V was shortened by 4 bases and J by 2 bases, with 19 bases between the two germline ends. CDR1 is LNHDA and CDR2 is SQIVND in the germline V gene (reference sequence). CDR3 amino acids: CASSTPPEGANTDTQYF. Written as DNA, the CDR3 is TGTGCCAGTAGTACACCCCCGGAGGGGGCAAACACAGATACGCAGTATTTT.

This clone was seen a handful of times. The V call is TRBV2, the J call TRBJ2-2; no definite D call. From germline, CDR1 is SNHLY and CDR2 FYNNEI. This CDR3 comprises 14 residues. The V end was cut by 1 base, the J end by 1 base, with 4 bases between. CDR3 amino acids: CASSEELNTGELFF. The DNA of the CDR3 is TGTGCCAGCAGTGAAGAATTGAACACCGGGGAGCTGTTTTTT.

This chain links TRBV5-1 with TRBJ2-1; D is possibly TRBD2 (5 bases). The V end lost 2 bases, the J end lost 9 bases, and 9 bases lay between the germline ends. Germline V CDR1 and CDR2: SGHRS, YFSETQ. The CDR3 extends over 12 amino acids. Here the CDR3 DNA reads TGCGCCAGCAGCTTAGGACTCGCTGAGCAGTTCTTC. Amino acids: CASSLGLAEQFF.

The chain combines TRBV5-1 with TRBJ2-3, with TRBD1 identical over 8 bases. The CDR3 has 15 residues. V dropped 0 bases and J dropped 6; count of bases not matched to a gene: 6. Germline V gives CDR1 SGHRS, CDR2 YFSETQ. The CDR3: CASSLGPGGEDTQYF. In nucleotides, the CDR3 is TGCGCCAGCAGCTTGGGTCCAGGGGGCGAGGATACGCAGTATTTT.

The table lists this clone with a count of one. V is TRBV29-1 and J is TRBJ2-7; D is perhaps TRBD1 (5 bases). V shed 8 bases and J shed 3 bases, with 17 bases lying between them. This CDR3 contains 13 residues. The V gene's germline CDR1 is SQVTM and CDR2 ANQGSEA. The CDR3 DNA is TGCAGCCCTACCCAGGGCCGTCTCTACGAGCAGTACTTC. Protein product: CSPTQGRLYEQYF.

This clone was seen a single time. This chain uses TRBV28 with TRBJ2-7, with 9 bases aligning to TRBD1. The germline V gene has CDR1 MDHEN and CDR2 SYDVKM. The CDR3 has 18 amino acids. Trimming removed 4 bases from V and 4 bases from J; junction bases left unmatched: 17. The CDR3 loop is CASSSRYWDREKGYEQYF. The CDR3 DNA follows: TGTGCCAGCAGTTCCCGATACTGGGACAGGGAAAAGGGTTACGAGCAGTACTTC.

The chain uses TRBV27 and TRBJ1-5, with 7 bases lining up with TRBD1. Unmatched junction bases numbered 3, after V lost 3 bases and J lost 4 bases. CDR1 and CDR2 (germline): MNHEY, SMNVEV (reference sequence). The CDR3 spans 14 residues. CDR3 amino acids: CASSFTGENQPQHF. For the CDR3, the DNA is TGTGCCAGCAGTTTTACAGGGGAGAATCAGCCCCAGCATTTT.

The chain joins TRBV30 to TRBJ1-1; possible D gene TRBD1, 5 bases. Per the germline V gene, CDR1 is GTSNPN and CDR2 is SVGIG (reference sequence). The CDR3 runs 15 residues. V dropped 3 bases and J dropped 0 bases, with 14 bases sitting between them. The CDR3 nucleotides read TGTGCCTGGAGCGATCTGGGGCTCATGAACACTGAAGCTTTCTTT. Translated, it gives CAWSDLGLMNTEAFF.

V gene TRBV29-1 combines with J gene TRBJ2-7, with 7 bases identical to TRBD2. The CDR3 is made up of 15 amino acids. Germline assignment: CDR1 SQVTM and CDR2 ANQGSEA. Trimming at V came to 2 bases and at J to 4 bases, leaving 11 bases not matched to a gene. The CDR3 sequence is CSVETAGEGKYEQYF. The CDR3 DNA sequence: TGCAGCGTTGAAACTGCGGGAGAGGGAAAGTACGAGCAGTACTTC.